Sequencing of this TCR beta chain was carried out in a study of regulatory T cells in long-lasting Graves disease. Arm-PCR of CDR3 regions and iRepertoire HTBI primers were the basis on which TCR beta libraries were built. In the study's own analysis: Across the samples, identification revealed 50 to 80 TRBV and 11 to 15 TRBJ segments. In TCRdb, the multiplex PCR reads were re-called with MiXCR into one record per CDR3 protein. None of the V and J calls come from the authors' own analysis; TCRdb made them. The sample holds approximately 270,000 distinct CDR3 sequences, 18% seen once. The time point: newly diagnosed GD, antithyroid drugs for less than 3 months. Extracted PBMC RNA gave rise to the TCR library. Patients with Graves' disease were diagnosed by American Thyroid Association guidelines. An endocrinology department in Xi'an, China, recruited the patients. These same data were also listed under a study on T cells in Graves' hyperthyroidism and ophthalmopathy.

Here the sequenced sample was peripheral blood mononuclear cells (PBMCs), taken at new diagnosis, from a patient treated with antithyroid drugs. The clonotype originates from a woman aged 25 to 39 with Graves disease.

Here the CDR3 DNA reads TGCAGTGCCGACTATGGACAGGGGTATGGCTACACCTTC. It encodes CSADYGQGYGYTF. This chain joins TRBV20-1 and TRBJ1-2; 9 bases match TRBD1. The CDR3 covers 13 residues. Germline CDR1 and CDR2: DFQATT and SNEGSKA (reference sequence). V gave up 6 bases and J gave up 5 bases; unmatched junction bases: 7.